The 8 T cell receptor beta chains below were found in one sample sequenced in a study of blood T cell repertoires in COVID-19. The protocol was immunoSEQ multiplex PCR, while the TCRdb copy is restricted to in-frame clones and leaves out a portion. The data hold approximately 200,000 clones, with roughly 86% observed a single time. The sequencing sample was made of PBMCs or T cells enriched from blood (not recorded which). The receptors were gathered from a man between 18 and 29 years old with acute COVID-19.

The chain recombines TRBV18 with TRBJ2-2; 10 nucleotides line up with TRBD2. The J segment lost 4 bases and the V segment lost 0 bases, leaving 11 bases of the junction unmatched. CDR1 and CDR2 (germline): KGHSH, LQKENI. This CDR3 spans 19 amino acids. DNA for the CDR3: TGTGCCAGCTCACCACCGAGGGCTAGCGGGAGTCGCGGCACCGGGGAGCTGTTTTTT. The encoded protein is CASSPPRASGSRGTGELFF. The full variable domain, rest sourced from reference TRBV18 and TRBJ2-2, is NAGVMQNPRHLVRRRGQEARLRCSPMKGHSHVYWYRQLPEEGLKFMVYLQKENIIDESGMPKERFSAEFPKEGPSILRIQQVVRGDSAAYFCASSPPRASGSRGTGELFFGEGSRLTVL.

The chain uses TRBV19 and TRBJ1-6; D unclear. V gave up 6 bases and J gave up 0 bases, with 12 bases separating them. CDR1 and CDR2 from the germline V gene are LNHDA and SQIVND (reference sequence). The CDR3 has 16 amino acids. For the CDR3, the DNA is TGTGCCAGTAGAATTCGTCGGGACTCCTATAATTCACCCCTCCACTTT. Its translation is CASRIRRDSYNSPLHF.

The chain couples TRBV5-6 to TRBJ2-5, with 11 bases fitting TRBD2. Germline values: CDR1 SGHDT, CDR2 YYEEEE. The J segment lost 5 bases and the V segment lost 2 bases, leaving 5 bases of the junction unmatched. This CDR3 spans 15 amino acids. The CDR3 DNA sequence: TGTGCCAGCAGCTTTTATAGCGGGAGGGGCGAGACCCAGTACTTC. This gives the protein CASSFYSGRGETQYF.

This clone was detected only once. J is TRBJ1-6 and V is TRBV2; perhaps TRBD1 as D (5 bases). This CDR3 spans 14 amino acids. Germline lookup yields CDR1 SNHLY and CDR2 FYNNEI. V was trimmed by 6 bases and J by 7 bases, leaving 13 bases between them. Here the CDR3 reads CASRGGEGNSPLHF. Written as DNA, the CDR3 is TGTGCCAGCAGGGGGGGTGAGGGGAATTCACCCCTCCACTTT.

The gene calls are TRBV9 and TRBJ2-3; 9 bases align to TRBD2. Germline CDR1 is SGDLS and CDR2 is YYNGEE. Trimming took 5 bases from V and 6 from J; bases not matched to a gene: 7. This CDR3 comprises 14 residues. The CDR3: CASRSSGRSDTQYF. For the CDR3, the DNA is TGTGCCAGCAGAAGTAGCGGGAGATCTGATACGCAGTATTTT.

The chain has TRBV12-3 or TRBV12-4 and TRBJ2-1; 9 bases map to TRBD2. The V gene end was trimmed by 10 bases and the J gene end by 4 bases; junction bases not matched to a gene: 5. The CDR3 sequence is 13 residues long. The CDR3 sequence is CAIDSGSYNEQFF. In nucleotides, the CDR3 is TGTGCCATCGATAGCGGGAGTTACAATGAGCAGTTCTTC.

CDR3 loop: CASSYGQGAGTGELFF. The CDR3 DNA reads TGTGCCAGCAGTTACGGACAGGGGGCCGGCACCGGGGAGCTGTTTTTT. V gene TRBV6-5 combines with J gene TRBJ2-2; 11 bases fit TRBD1. Germline loops: CDR1 MNHEY, CDR2 SVGAGI. After removal of 2 bases from V and 4 bases from J, the junction contained 3 bases not matched to a gene. The CDR3 is 16 residues long.

As DNA, the CDR3 is TGCGCCAGCAGCCGCCTGGGACTAGCGGACACAGATACGCAGTATTTT. It specifies CASSRLGLADTDTQYF. The rearrangement joins TRBV4-3 to TRBJ2-3; TRBD2 matches 11 bases. The CDR3 is 16 amino acids. V lost 4 bases and J lost 2; bases outside the gene matches: 5. The germline V gene has CDR1 LGHNA and CDR2 YSLEER.